A single sample is the source of the 8 T cell receptor beta chains below, sequenced in a study of T cell changes during pregnancy in multiple sclerosis. The assay was immunoSEQ multiplex PCR, and TCRdb's table has in-frame clones only and misses some. Here the sample spans 85,000 to 130,000 clones, 94% being singletons. This specimen consisted of peripheral blood, obtained before pregnancy. These receptors were collected from a female donor with multiple sclerosis, enrolled in a pregnancy study.

The chain is built from TRBV30 and TRBJ2-1; 7 bases agree with TRBD2. This CDR3 is built from 14 residues. Unmatched junction bases numbered 9, after V lost 0 bases and J lost 10 bases. The germline gives CDR1 GTSNPN, CDR2 SVGIG (reference sequence). Here the CDR3 reads CAWSVGAGVIEQFF. The CDR3 DNA sequence: TGTGCCTGGAGTGTGGGTGCGGGAGTTATCGAGCAGTTCTTC. The full variable domain, completed using reference TRBV30 and TRBJ2-1, is SQTIHQWPATLVQPVGSPLSLECTVEGTSNPNLYWYRQAAGRGLQLLFYSVGIGQISSEVPQNLSASRPQDRQFILSSKKLLLSDSGFYLCAWSVGAGVIEQFFGPGTRLTVL.

This chain joins TRBV7-9 and TRBJ1-1; D ambiguous. Trimming pared 2 bases from V and 3 bases from J, leaving 4 bases between. Germline-derived CDR1 and CDR2 are SEHNR and FQNEAQ (reference sequence). CDR3 length: 12 residues. DNA for the CDR3: TGTGCCAGCAGCTTACAGTACACTGAAGCTTTCTTT. This translates into CASSLQYTEAFF.

The chain employs TRBV13 and TRBJ2-7, with 7 nucleotides matching TRBD1. The germline V gene encodes CDR1 PRHDT and CDR2 FYEKMQ (reference sequence). CDR3 length: 14 residues. With V trimmed by 6 bases and J by 6 bases, 11 bases remained unmatched. This CDR3 is CASRQTGRVGEQYF. The CDR3 DNA reads TGTGCCAGCAGGCAGACAGGGCGAGTGGGCGAGCAGTACTTC.

This chain uses TRBV7-8 with TRBJ2-5; D is possibly TRBD2 (6 bases). Germline values: CDR1 SGHVS, CDR2 FQNEAQ. Trimming stripped 3 bases from V and 5 bases from J, with 7 bases between. There are 12 residues in the CDR3. The CDR3 region has the DNA TGTGCCAGCAGCTTTGGAGGGGAGACCCAGTACTTC. Translation: CASSFGGETQYF.

This clone was seen only once. The rearrangement joins TRBV18 to TRBJ2-5, with 7 bases matching TRBD1. V was clipped by 6 bases and J by 2 bases; unmatched bases: 3. CDR3 length: 13 amino acids. CDR1 and CDR2 (germline): KGHSH, LQKENI. Here the CDR3 reads CASSPGQQETQYF. The DNA of the CDR3 is TGTGCCAGCTCCCCGGGACAGCAAGAGACCCAGTACTTC. Combining the CDR3 with reference TRBV18 and TRBJ2-5 gives the whole variable domain NAGVMQNPRHLVRRRGQEARLRCSPMKGHSHVYWYRQLPEEGLKFMVYLQKENIIDESGMPKERFSAEFPKEGPSILRIQQVVRGDSAAYFCASSPGQQETQYFGPGTRLLVL.

The chain joins TRBV7-9 to TRBJ1-2, with 8 bases aligning to TRBD1. Germline V gene data show CDR1 as SEHNR and CDR2 as FQNEAQ (reference sequence). CDR3 length: 14 residues. The V and J ends lost 2 bases and 8 bases, in that order; junction bases with no gene match: 7. CDR3 bases: TGTGCCAGCAGCTTAAATGGACAGGGTAGCGGCTACACCTTC. Its translation is CASSLNGQGSGYTF.

This clone was recorded once. The chain has TRBV2 and TRBJ1-3; D perhaps matches TRBD1 (6 bases). Germline V gene data show CDR1 as SNHLY and CDR2 as FYNNEI. The CDR3 totals 14 residues. The V end lost 1 base, the J end lost 3 bases, and 7 bases lay between the germline ends. The CDR3 spells CASSEGTVGNTIYF. The CDR3 DNA follows: TGTGCCAGCAGTGAAGGGACAGTTGGAAACACCATATATTTT.

This chain joins TRBV6-1 and TRBJ2-7; 10 bases line up with TRBD1. Germline CDR1 reads MNHNS; CDR2 reads SASEGT. V lost 7 bases to trimming and J lost 3 bases; unmatched junction nucleotides: 3. CDR3 size: 13 residues. The CDR3 loop is CASTWTGGYEQYF. CDR3 DNA: TGTGCCAGCACCTGGACAGGGGGCTACGAGCAGTACTTC.